These 26 T cell receptor beta chains share one sample of origin, sequenced in a study of beta chain features in type 1 diabetes. Investigators reverse transcribed all isolated RNA, so they sequenced expressed TCRB transcripts. The table came from immunoSEQ multiplex PCR; TCRdb's copy has only in-frame clones and leaves some out. Of about 210,000 clones listed, roughly a tenth are singletons. Sequencing was done on a sample of central memory CD4+ T cells from blood. These receptors were taken from a man between 18 and 35 years old in good health.

The table lists this clone with a few counts. The CDR3 nucleotides are TGCGCCAGCAGCCAAGATAAAGGTGGATTGGCAGTGGAGACCCAGTACTTC. Protein product: CASSQDKGGLAVETQYF. The chain couples TRBV4-3 to TRBJ2-5; D gene uncertain. Trimming removed 0 bases at V and 5 bases at J, with 19 bases between. Germline V gene sequence: CDR1 LGHNA, CDR2 YSLEER. The CDR3 has 17 amino acids.

This clone was observed a few times. The chain couples TRBV5-4 to TRBJ2-3; no clear D gene. Germline values: CDR1 SGHNT, CDR2 YYREEE (reference sequence). The germline V and J ends were trimmed by 0 bases and 3 bases, with 8 bases remaining between them. CDR3 length equals 14 residues. The CDR3 DNA sequence: TGTGCCAGCAGCTTGGGGACGGCTACAGATACGCAGTATTTT. Translated, it gives CASSLGTATDTQYF.

This clone was counted a few times. V and J are TRBV7-2 and TRBJ2-1, with a tentative D call TRBD2 (6 bases). The CDR3 length is 15 residues. CDR1 SGHTA and CDR2 FQGNSA come from the germline V gene. Trimming took off 5 bases at V and 0 bases at J, with 11 bases between the two ends. In DNA, the CDR3 is TGTGCCAGCAGCGCAATCGGGAGCTCCTACAATGAGCAGTTCTTC. This encodes CASSAIGSSYNEQFF.

V usage is TRBV7-3 and J usage is TRBJ2-4; D may match TRBD1 or TRBD2 (6 bases each). Deletions cut 5 bases from V and 5 bases from J, with 13 bases between. There are 14 residues in the CDR3. CDR1 SGHTA and CDR2 FQGTGA come from the germline V gene. The CDR3, as DNA: TGTGCCAGCAGCCCGTATGGGGGGCAAAACATTCAGTACTTC. It encodes CASSPYGGQNIQYF.

This clone has more than one count but fewer than ten. The rearrangement uses TRBV6-6 and TRBJ2-2, with D possibly being TRBD1 or TRBD2 (5 bases each). Trimming removed 4 bases from V and 5 bases from J, with 5 bases in between. Per germline, CDR1 MNHNY and CDR2 SVGAGI (reference sequence). The CDR3 consists of 12 residues. The DNA of the CDR3 is TGTGCCAGCAGTTGGGGGACCGGGGAGCTGTTTTTT. Amino acid sequence: CASSWGTGELFF.

This clone showed up just a few times. This CDR3 reads CASSFDPQGEGDTGELFF. The CDR3 DNA is TGTGCCAGCAGTTTTGATCCCCAGGGGGAGGGAGACACCGGGGAGCTGTTTTTT. V gene TRBV27 combines with J gene TRBJ2-2; D may correspond to TRBD1 or TRBD2 (7 bases each). The CDR3 loop spans 18 amino acids. Germline loops: CDR1 MNHEY, CDR2 SMNVEV (reference sequence). V was shortened by 3 bases and J by 3 bases, with 20 bases between the two germline ends.

The V gene is TRBV27, the J gene TRBJ2-7, with D perhaps TRBD2 (6 bases). Deletions cut 10 bases from V and 5 bases from J, with 21 bases between. Germline V gene sequence: CDR1 MNHEY, CDR2 SMNVEV (reference sequence). The CDR3 has 14 residues. DNA for the CDR3: TGTGCCACCCCTCTTCGAGGAGGGACCAACGAGCAGTACTTC. Translated: CATPLRGGTNEQYF.

The CDR3 sequence: CSAQEETQYF. The CDR3 bases are TGCAGTGCACAGGAAGAGACCCAGTACTTC. This chain joins TRBV20-1 and TRBJ2-5; weak D call: TRBD1 (5 bases). Trimming shortened V by 6 bases and J by 3 bases, and 5 bases separated the two germline ends. Germline V CDR1 and CDR2: DFQATT, SNEGSKA (reference sequence). This CDR3 spans 10 amino acids.

As for this clone: A much larger clone differs by one base, so this may be a read error. The chain couples TRBV29-1 to TRBJ2-1; 7 nucleotides match TRBD2. CDR1 is SQVTM and CDR2 is ANQGSEA in the germline V gene. The CDR3 extends over 13 amino acids. J gave up 9 bases and V 7 bases, and 12 bases lay outside the gene matches. CDR3 loop: CSGASGRGGEQFF. DNA of the CDR3: TGCAGCGGGGCTAGCGGCAGAGGTGGTGAGCAGTTCTTC.

A few counts support this clone. The V gene is TRBV6-5, the J gene TRBJ2-7; 10 bases fit TRBD1. This CDR3 region has 15 residues. The ends lost 5 bases at V and 2 bases at J; junction bases unmatched: 6. CDR1 is MNHEY and CDR2 is SVGAGI in the germline V gene. As DNA, the CDR3 is TGTGCCAGCAGTCGAAGTGGGACAGGGGCCTACGAGCAGTACTTC. The encoded protein is CASSRSGTGAYEQYF.

The chain uses TRBV6-6 and TRBJ2-3, with 8 nucleotides matching TRBD1. The CDR3 consists of 14 residues. The V segment lost 5 bases and the J segment 10 bases; nucleotides outside the gene matches: 11. Germline-derived CDR1 and CDR2 are MNHNY and SVGAGI (reference sequence). The CDR3 coding sequence is TGTGCCAGCAGTGTCCGACAGGGGCCCGTCGCGCAGTATTTT. Its protein product is CASSVRQGPVAQYF.

This clone was seen at least ten times. The V gene is TRBV29-1, the J gene TRBJ2-5, with D unresolved. Germline V gene lookup returns CDR1 SQVTM and CDR2 ANQGSEA. The CDR3 extends over 13 amino acids. Trimming shortened V by 7 bases and J by 5 bases, and 17 bases separated the two germline ends. The CDR3 protein is CSGSPGSGETQYF. The DNA of the CDR3 is TGCAGCGGCTCCCCAGGAAGTGGGGAGACCCAGTACTTC.

V usage is TRBV7-6 and J usage is TRBJ1-1, with unresolved D. The CDR3 runs 14 residues. Germline V gene lookup returns CDR1 SGHVS and CDR2 FNYEAQ. Between the trimmed V and J ends, which lost 1 base and 0 bases, there was a span of 6 bases. The CDR3 here is CASSLGVMNTEAFF. The CDR3 DNA reads as TGTGCCAGCAGCTTAGGAGTAATGAACACTGAAGCTTTCTTT.

This clone came up many times. The chain couples TRBV28 to TRBJ2-1; TRBD1 matches 7 bases. CDR3 length: 13 amino acids. The junction had 6 bases not matched to a gene; V was cut back by 7 bases and J by 6 bases. Germline lookup yields CDR1 MDHEN and CDR2 SYDVKM. The CDR3 nucleotides are TGTGCCAGCACCCCGGGACAGCGCAATGAGCAGTTCTTC. It yields the protein CASTPGQRNEQFF.

This rearrangement joins TRBV5-4 to TRBJ2-1; 9 bases line up with TRBD2. The CDR3 covers 15 residues. The V and J ends lost 0 bases and 6 bases, in that order; junction bases with no gene match: 4. CDR1 is SGHNT, CDR2 YYREEE, per germline (reference sequence). DNA of the CDR3: TGTGCCAGCAGCTTGGCAGCGGGAGGCTTCAATGAGCAGTTCTTC. Protein sequence: CASSLAAGGFNEQFF.

The chain joins TRBV5-1 to TRBJ2-5; D is unresolved. This CDR3 is built from 10 residues. In germline, CDR1 is SGHRS, CDR2 YFSETQ. The germline V and J ends were trimmed by 7 bases and 2 bases, with 3 bases remaining between them. For the CDR3, the DNA is TGCGCCAGCGGACAAGAGACCCAGTACTTC. This codes for CASGQETQYF. Combining the CDR3 with reference TRBV5-1 and TRBJ2-5 gives the whole variable domain KAGVTQTPRYLIKTRGQQVTLSCSPISGHRSVSWYQQTPGQGLQFLFEYFSETQRNKGNFPGRFSGRQFSNSRSEMNVSTLELGDSALYLCASGQETQYFGPGTRLLVL.

This chain links TRBV29-1 with TRBJ1-1; maybe TRBD1 (5 bases). This CDR3 has 15 residues. Germline values: CDR1 SQVTM, CDR2 ANQGSEA. The ends were cut back, 4 bases at V and 1 base at J, with 16 bases in the middle. The CDR3, as DNA: TGCAGCGTTGTTTGGCAGGGAGGTGGGAACACTGAAGCTTTCTTT. Translation: CSVVWQGGGNTEAFF.

A few counts support this clone. The rearrangement joins TRBV2 to TRBJ2-7, with D possibly matching TRBD2 (6 bases). V was trimmed by 4 bases and J by 4 bases, leaving 11 bases between them. This CDR3 has 13 residues. The germline V gene encodes CDR1 SNHLY and CDR2 FYNNEI. Here the CDR3 DNA reads TGTGCCAGCAGTGTCGCCGGGAGTTACGAGCAGTACTTC. It specifies CASSVAGSYEQYF.

Regarding this clone: This may come from a read error, since a much larger clone is one base off. The rearrangement uses TRBV4-2 and TRBJ2-1; 11 nucleotides align to TRBD2. This CDR3 is built from 15 residues. V trimming: 6 bases; J trimming: 8 bases; junction bases outside the gene matches: 9. The germline V gene encodes CDR1 LGHNA and CDR2 YNFKEQ. This chain's CDR3 is CASRPFSGRGDEQFF. In DNA, the CDR3 is TGTGCCAGCAGACCTTTTAGCGGGAGGGGGGATGAGCAGTTCTTC.

This chain links TRBV19 with TRBJ2-1; TRBD2 aligns across 10 bases. Germline values: CDR1 LNHDA, CDR2 SQIVND (reference sequence). The junction had 5 bases not matched to a gene; V was cut back by 1 base and J by 8 bases. The CDR3 loop spans 15 amino acids. The CDR3 sequence: CASSIVSGRAYEQFF. In DNA, the CDR3 is TGTGCCAGTAGTATAGTGAGCGGGAGGGCGTATGAGCAGTTCTTC.

This clone was counted between two and nine times. Here the CDR3 DNA reads TGTGCCAGCAGCTCGAACTTCTACGAGCAGTACTTC. This translates into CASSSNFYEQYF. This chain connects TRBV5-4 to TRBJ2-7; D not resolved. This CDR3 region has 12 residues. V lost 3 bases, J lost 3 bases, and 7 bases lay in between. Germline V gene data show CDR1 as SGHNT and CDR2 as YYREEE (reference sequence).

This clone has a handful of counts. The chain has TRBV2 and TRBJ1-2, with TRBD1 as a possible D gene (5 bases). The germline V gene has CDR1 SNHLY and CDR2 FYNNEI. This CDR3 spans 16 amino acids. V dropped 4 bases and J dropped 8 bases, with 23 bases sitting between them. CDR3 bases: TGTGCCAGCAGTGGAGGCCATTCTCAGGGTGGAGACGGCTACACCTTC. It translates to CASSGGHSQGGDGYTF.

This clone has at least ten counts. The chain combines TRBV7-2 with TRBJ2-3; TRBD2 might be the D (6 bases). CDR3 length: 16 amino acids. Germline loops: CDR1 SGHTA, CDR2 FQGNSA. The V end lost 4 bases, the J end lost 1 base, and 15 bases lay between the germline ends. CDR3 sequence (DNA): TGTGCCAGCAGCTCTGGGTCCGGGACTCGCACAGATACGCAGTATTTT. It specifies CASSSGSGTRTDTQYF.

This clone was seen more than once but under ten times. The chain is built from TRBV29-1 and TRBJ2-1, with D unresolved. This CDR3 has 13 amino acids. Between the trimmed V and J ends, which lost 4 bases and 5 bases, there was a span of 12 bases. Germline CDR1 SQVTM, CDR2 ANQGSEA. The CDR3 spells CSVALIVHNEQFF. The CDR3, as DNA: TGCAGCGTTGCCCTAATAGTCCACAATGAGCAGTTCTTC.

Only a few counts were recorded for this clone. The rearrangement joins TRBV29-1 to TRBJ2-7; a weak D match, TRBD1 (6 bases). Germline CDR1 and CDR2: SQVTM and ANQGSEA. V was pared by 0 bases and J by 3 bases, with 12 bases between. This CDR3 region has 14 residues. The DNA for the CDR3 is TGCAGCGTTGAAGATTCAGGGACACACTACGAGCAGTACTTC. Translating gives CSVEDSGTHYEQYF.

This clone was observed a few times. V is TRBV25-1 and J is TRBJ1-5; D may be TRBD1 (5 bases). This CDR3 contains 13 residues. Deletions cut 4 bases from V and 4 bases from J, with 8 bases between. Germline V gene data show CDR1 as MGHDK and CDR2 as SYGVNS. The CDR3 bases are TGTGCCAGCAGTGCTACAGGTAATCAGCCCCAGCATTTT. Translation: CASSATGNQPQHF.